Presented here are 17 T cell receptor beta chains from one specimen sequenced in a study of CD8 T cells in Susac syndrome. Random hexamers were used to reverse transcribe an amount of roughly 0.5 to 1 ug RNA. A single record per CDR3 protein comes from TCRdb applying MiXCR to the immunoSEQ multiplex PCR reads. The sample holds roughly 190,000 distinct CDR3 sequences; under 97% are singletons and the top ten take approximately 0.089%. Sequenced: CD4+ T cells from PBMCs. These receptors were collected from a human donor with Susac syndrome.

The chain couples TRBV6-5 to TRBJ1-1; 9 bases fit TRBD1. The ends lost 6 bases at V and 0 bases at J; junction bases unmatched: 2. Germline V lookup: CDR1 MNHEY, CDR2 SVGAGI. There are 14 residues in the CDR3. The CDR3 region is CASRGQGMNTEAFF. The CDR3 bases are TGTGCCAGCAGGGGACAGGGAATGAACACTGAAGCTTTCTTT.

The chain links TRBV9 to TRBJ1-5, with a tentative D call TRBD1 (6 bases). Trimming took 3 bases from V and 3 from J, leaving 10 bases between them. This CDR3 has 14 residues. CDR1 is SGDLS and CDR2 is YYNGEE in the germline V gene. The CDR3 DNA is TGTGCCAGCAGCGCCGGACAGCTCAATCAGCCCCAGCATTTT. Protein product: CASSAGQLNQPQHF.

The chain recombines TRBV6-2 or TRBV6-3 with TRBJ2-7, with D unresolved. Trimming took 7 bases from V and 2 from J, leaving 12 bases between them. The CDR3 sequence is 13 residues long. Germline V gives CDR1 MNHEY, CDR2 SVGEGT. CDR3: CASTDGATYEQYF. CDR3 in DNA: TGTGCCAGCACCGATGGAGCTACCTACGAGCAGTACTTC.

The chain uses TRBV6-1 and TRBJ2-1; D is undetermined. Germline assignment: CDR1 MNHNS and CDR2 SASEGT. CDR3 length: 13 residues. CDR3 DNA: TGTGCGAGTAAGGAAAGCTCCTACAATGAGCAGTTCTTC. As protein: CASKESSYNEQFF.

V gene TRBV10-3 combines with J gene TRBJ2-1; 9 bases align to TRBD2. CDR3 size: 16 residues. Germline CDR1 reads ENHRY; CDR2 reads SYGVKD. V shed 1 base, J shed 6 bases, and the junction held 7 bases outside the gene matches. The CDR3 DNA is TGTGCCATCAGTGAGTGGAGCGGGGGGCTCTTCAATGAGCAGTTCTTC. This sequence encodes CAISEWSGGLFNEQFF.

The rearrangement joins TRBV30 to TRBJ2-7; D tentatively fits TRBD1 or TRBD2 (5 bases each). The CDR3 is made up of 12 amino acids. Trimming took off 4 bases at V and 4 bases at J, with 11 bases between the two ends. Germline assignment: CDR1 GTSNPN and CDR2 SVGIG (reference sequence). The CDR3 DNA follows: TGTGCCTGGATGAGGGGCGAGTACGAGCAGTACTTC. Amino acids: CAWMRGEYEQYF.

The chain joins TRBV19 to TRBJ2-1, with D unresolved. Germline V gene lookup returns CDR1 LNHDA and CDR2 SQIVND (reference sequence). Between the trimmed V and J ends, which lost 4 bases and 8 bases, there was a span of 15 bases. This CDR3 spans 14 amino acids. Written as DNA, the CDR3 is TGTGCCAGTAGTACGCAGGTTGTTCAGGATGAGCAGTTCTTC. Translated: CASSTQVVQDEQFF.

The V call is TRBV7-6, the J call TRBJ2-7; TRBD2 might be the D (6 bases). Germline CDR1 reads SGHVS; CDR2 reads FNYEAQ. The V end was cut by 2 bases, the J end by 4 bases, with 18 bases between. The CDR3 consists of 16 residues. The CDR3 protein is CASSLLVSAGRYEQYF. CDR3 coding DNA: TGTGCCAGCAGCTTACTCGTCTCGGCAGGGAGGTACGAGCAGTACTTC.

The rearrangement links TRBV18 to TRBJ2-5; maybe TRBD2 (6 bases). The V end was cut by 1 base, the J end by 5 bases, with 14 bases between. Germline assignment: CDR1 KGHSH and CDR2 LQKENI. The CDR3 is 15 amino acids. The CDR3 DNA follows: TGTGCCAGCTCACCACGGGGACTGGTTAGTGAGACCCAGTACTTC. It yields the protein CASSPRGLVSETQYF.

The rearrangement links TRBV12-3 or TRBV12-4 to TRBJ2-5; D possibly corresponds to TRBD1 (6 bases). The V gene lost 3 bases and the J gene lost 1 base, with 15 bases spanning the gap. This CDR3 has 16 residues. The CDR3 loop reads CASSFITGTSQETQYF. The CDR3 DNA is TGTGCCAGCAGTTTTATTACAGGGACCAGCCAAGAGACCCAGTACTTC.

The chain combines TRBV27 with TRBJ2-7; possibly TRBD1 or TRBD2 for D (5 bases each). CDR1 and CDR2 from the germline V gene are MNHEY and SMNVEV (reference sequence). This CDR3 region has 16 residues. V dropped 5 bases and J dropped 7 bases, with 24 bases sitting between them. CDR3 sequence reads: CASSALFPGFPGEQYF. The CDR3 nucleotides read TGTGCCAGCAGTGCCCTATTTCCAGGGTTCCCGGGGGAGCAGTACTTC.

This chain uses TRBV9 with TRBJ2-3, with D perhaps assigned TRBD1 or TRBD2 (6 bases each). The CDR3 contains 19 residues. The V gene lost 0 bases and the J gene lost 0 bases, with 20 bases spanning the gap. CDR1 and CDR2 (germline): SGDLS, YYNGEE. The CDR3 bases are TGTGCCAGCAGCGTAGACCTCTTGTGGGGGGCCTCAAGCACAGATACGCAGTATTTT. Residues: CASSVDLLWGASSTDTQYF.

V gene TRBV6-2 or TRBV6-3 combines with J gene TRBJ2-3; D is perhaps TRBD2 (7 bases). Looked up from germline, CDR1 is MNHEY and CDR2 is SVGEGT. Trimming removed 0 bases at V and 5 bases at J, with 18 bases between. The CDR3 runs to 17 residues. CDR3 sequence reads: CASSYSGGGSLGDTQYF. CDR3 in DNA: TGTGCCAGCAGTTACTCTGGCGGGGGCTCACTCGGAGATACGCAGTATTTT.

V usage is TRBV5-1 and J usage is TRBJ1-1; D ambiguous. Germline-derived CDR1 and CDR2 are SGHRS and YFSETQ. The CDR3 runs to 15 residues. V was cut by 0 bases and J by 3 bases, with 12 bases left in between. The CDR3 DNA reads as TGCGCCAGCAGCTTGGATGGAGGGCAGGACACTGAAGCTTTCTTT. Amino acids: CASSLDGGQDTEAFF.

This clonotype has only one observation. The chain links TRBV6-5 to TRBJ2-3; 12 bases are shared with TRBD2. Germline V gene lookup returns CDR1 MNHEY and CDR2 SVGAGI. J gave up 5 bases and V 4 bases, and 13 bases lay outside the gene matches. The CDR3 spans 18 residues. This CDR3 is CASSFNPLAGGLGDTQYF. DNA for the CDR3: TGTGCCAGCAGTTTCAATCCCCTAGCGGGGGGGCTTGGAGATACGCAGTATTTT.

The V and J genes are TRBV5-1 and TRBJ2-5, with 7 bases fitting TRBD2. Trimming cost V 1 base and J 5 bases; bases outside gene matches: 14. This CDR3 is 17 amino acids long. The V gene's germline CDR1 is SGHRS and CDR2 YFSETQ. Written as DNA, the CDR3 is TGCGCCAGCAGCTTGATTCGGGGGGAAGGAGCTAGCGAGACCCAGTACTTC. Residues: CASSLIRGEGASETQYF. Looking up the rest from reference TRBV5-1 and TRBJ2-5 gives the full variable domain: KAGVTQTPRYLIKTRGQQVTLSCSPISGHRSVSWYQQTPGQGLQFLFEYFSETQRNKGNFPGRFSGRQFSNSRSEMNVSTLELGDSALYLCASSLIRGEGASETQYFGPGTRLLVL.

V and J are TRBV2 and TRBJ1-1; D is perhaps TRBD1 (6 bases). Looked up from germline, CDR1 is SNHLY and CDR2 is FYNNEI. The CDR3 sequence is 13 residues long. The V gene lost 5 bases and the J gene lost 4 bases, with 11 bases spanning the gap. The chain's CDR3 is CASSKGEVTEAFF. In nucleotides, the CDR3 is TGTGCCAGCAGTAAGGGGGAGGTCACTGAAGCTTTCTTT.